This T cell receptor (beta chain) was identified during a study of early T cells in non-severe SARS-CoV-2 infection. About the study: Sequencing of unsorted whole blood was done on bulk RNA, leaving chains unpaired.

Study conclusions and caveats: Matching against VDJdb likely underestimated virus-specific expansions, favoring anti-spike CD8.

This clonotype was seen many times. Its antigen is still unknown. The CDR3 contains 17 residues. The V and J ends lost 7 bases and 4 bases respectively, with 25 bases between them. In germline, CDR1 is SGHAT, CDR2 FQNNGV. Molecules of cDNA were individually given unique molecular identifiers that were attached to them. TCRdb itself ran the 5' RACE reads through MiXCR, one entry per CDR3 protein. This repertoire shows more than 65,000 distinct CDR3 sequences, roughly 13% found once; its top ten account for about 1.1%. The chain couples TRBV11-2 to TRBJ1-1; a weak D match, TRBD1 (6 bases). The sample comprised whole blood. This clonotype was sampled from an adult who was a healthcare worker with PCR-confirmed SARS-CoV-2 infection or an uninfected control (not recorded which). The CDR3 is CASTPGSGGPGGTEAFF. As DNA, the CDR3 is TGTGCCAGCACCCCTGGAAGTGGGGGCCCGGGGGGCACTGAAGCTTTCTTT.